This TCR beta chain was captured in a study of blood T cell repertoires in COVID-19. Study as a whole: Sites in the United States, Italy and Spain provided acute and convalescent COVID-19 samples. From T cells, B-cell-depleted T cells, or PBMCs came the material, which was cDNA or gDNA.

The germline V gene has CDR1 SNHLY and CDR2 FYNNEI. V was pared by 8 bases and J by 9 bases, with 14 bases of the junction left unmatched. This CDR3 contains 15 residues. Libraries were prepared by immunoSEQ multiplex PCR; TCRdb keeps only in-frame clonotypes and omits some of them. Of roughly 110,000 clones listed, approximately 88% were seen once; the top ten hold about 6.8%. This receptor was taken from a man over 45 with active or convalescent COVID-19. This rearrangement joins TRBV2 to TRBJ2-1; 9 positions agree with TRBD2. Sequencing was performed on peripheral blood. CDR3 in DNA: TGTGCCAGCCTTCCTGGAGGCGGGAGGGCAACTGAGCAGTTCTTC. Encoded protein: CASLPGGGRATEQFF.